Detailed here is one T cell receptor (beta chain). As yet, its antigen is unknown. Distinct nucleotide sequences in the sample also encode this CDR3. Researchers ran the PCR with 60 Vbeta and 13 Jbeta primers. Clones were read by immunoSEQ multiplex PCR, and TCRdb kept only the in-frame ones, dropping some. Of under 110,000 clones in the sample, under 80% were seen once. CDR1 is MNHEY and CDR2 is SVGAGI in the germline V gene. V lost 2 bases and J lost 0, with 10 bases in between. The CDR3 extends over 15 amino acids. The record originates from a study of cytomegalovirus exposure and HLA in healthy donors. Study-level results: Cytomegalovirus association was assigned to over 150 TCR beta chains. A later analysis linked a missense DCLRE1C variant to TCR beta V- and J-gene trimming.

V gene TRBV6-5 combines with J gene TRBJ1-2; D remains ambiguous. Specimen: PBMCs. The sequence came from a man in his forties in good health and CMV-seronegative. CDR3 residues: CASSYMRRPNYGYTF. The CDR3 bases are TGTGCCAGCAGTTACATGAGGAGGCCTAACTATGGCTACACCTTC.